The sequence of this T cell receptor (beta chain) was determined in a study of T cell repertoires in cytomegalovirus infection. The wider study: From public TCR beta signatures came an indication of both CMV infection and matching HLA type.

This clonotype was observed many times. Its antigen is undetermined. CDR1 and CDR2 (germline): DFQATT, SNEGSKA (reference sequence). This CDR3 has 16 amino acids. The V gene lost 3 bases and the J gene lost 4 bases, with 19 bases spanning the gap. Overall study findings and caveats: CMV carriers with the relevant HLA were identified by cumulative public TCR beta family frequency. The study found HLA-C-restricted CMV-specific TCR beta clonotypes dominating the ex vivo response.

TCRdb passed the reads through MiXCR, listing each CDR3 protein once. The sample lists some 300,000 distinct CDR3 sequences, around 9.6% occurring once. This clonotype originated in a human donor in good health (CMV status not recorded). Some clones in this sample may be carry-over from other donors' samples. The specimen sequenced was PBMCs. The chain recombines TRBV20-1 with TRBJ1-5; a possible D gene is TRBD1 (6 bases). The CDR3 bases are TGCAGTGCTAGTTTTCTCAGACTAGGGGGGAATCAGCCCCAGCATTTT. It yields the protein CSASFLRLGGNQPQHF.